Listed here are 17 T cell receptor beta chains from one sample, sequenced in a study of blood T cell repertoires in COVID-19. Clones were sequenced by immunoSEQ multiplex PCR, and TCRdb holds only the in-frame ones, with some missing. The sample includes about 160,000 clones, about 90% of them seen just once. The sample comprised peripheral blood. Receptor source: a man between 25 and 39 years old with COVID-19, enrolled during active disease.

This clone was picked up one time. V usage is TRBV5-4 and J usage is TRBJ1-2; 8 bases match TRBD1. The CDR3 loop spans 14 amino acids. V dropped 6 bases and J dropped 8; count of bases not matched to a gene: 12. Looked up from germline, CDR1 is SGHNT and CDR2 is YYREEE (reference sequence). The CDR3 region has the DNA TGTGCCAGCACCACGTCCGGACAGGGAGGAGGCTACACCTTC. Protein product: CASTTSGQGGGYTF. The variable domain in full, completed from reference TRBV5-4 and TRBJ1-2, reads ETGVTQSPTHLIKTRGQQVTLRCSSQSGHNTVSWYQQALGQGPQFIFQYYREEENGRGNFPPRFSGLQFPNYSSELNVNALELDDSALYLCASTTSGQGGGYTFGSGTRLTVV.

This chain connects TRBV25-1 to TRBJ1-3; D call uncertain. V lost 6 bases and J lost 1, with 10 bases in between. In germline, CDR1 is MGHDK, CDR2 SYGVNS. The CDR3 extends over 14 amino acids. The CDR3 nucleotides read TGTGCCAGCAGCCCAGCGGGATCTGGAAACACCATATATTTT. It yields the protein CASSPAGSGNTIYF.

The chain has TRBV6-5 and TRBJ1-1; D uncertain. CDR1 and CDR2 (germline): MNHEY, SVGAGI. The CDR3 is made up of 12 amino acids. V was cut by 5 bases and J by 1 base, with 5 bases left in between. This chain's CDR3 is CASSPGNTEAFF. The CDR3 DNA follows: TGTGCCAGCAGTCCGGGGAACACTGAAGCTTTCTTT.

V gene TRBV4-2 combines with J gene TRBJ1-6, with 9 bases aligning to TRBD1. Germline values: CDR1 LGHNA, CDR2 YNFKEQ. The CDR3 is 15 amino acids. Germline trimming cut 3 bases from V and 8 bases from J; bases unmatched to any gene: 5. This CDR3 is CASSQLQGADSPLHF. The CDR3 coding sequence is TGTGCCAGCAGCCAGTTACAGGGGGCAGATTCACCCCTCCACTTT.

The chain employs TRBV5-5 and TRBJ2-1; TRBD1 aligns across 7 bases. The CDR3 has 15 amino acids. The germline V gene encodes CDR1 SGHKS and CDR2 YYEKEE (reference sequence). J was trimmed by 4 bases and V by 4 bases; bases with no gene match: 8. This CDR3 is CASSPPPQGYNEQFF. CDR3 DNA: TGTGCCAGCAGCCCGCCCCCACAGGGGTACAATGAGCAGTTCTTC. The full variable domain, with the rest looked up from reference TRBV5-5 and TRBJ2-1, is DAGVTQSPTHLIKTRGQQVTLRCSPISGHKSVSWYQQVLGQGPQFIFQYYEKEERGRGNFPDRFSARQFPNYSSELNVNALLLGDSALYLCASSPPPQGYNEQFFGPGTRLTVL.

The V call is TRBV28, the J call TRBJ2-1; D is perhaps TRBD2 (6 bases). This CDR3 has 13 amino acids. Germline V gene sequence: CDR1 MDHEN, CDR2 SYDVKM. V was shortened by 7 bases and J by 4 bases, with 11 bases between the two germline ends. This CDR3 reads CASTMGGYNEQFF. Here the CDR3 DNA reads TGTGCCAGCACCATGGGGGGTTACAATGAGCAGTTCTTC. The full variable domain, completed using reference TRBV28 and TRBJ2-1, is DVKVTQSSRYLVKRTGEKVFLECVQDMDHENMFWYRQDPGLGLRLIYFSYDVKMKEKGDIPEGYSVSREKKERFSLILESASTNQTSMYLCASTMGGYNEQFFGPGTRLTVL.

The chain couples TRBV19 to TRBJ1-2; TRBD1 agrees at 9 bases. Germline CDR1 reads LNHDA; CDR2 reads SQIVND (reference sequence). This CDR3 contains 11 residues. J was trimmed by 6 bases and V by 8 bases; bases with no gene match: 1. For the CDR3, the DNA is TGTGCCAGTGGGGACAGGGATGGCTACACCTTC. Amino acids: CASGDRDGYTF.

The chain employs TRBV18 and TRBJ2-1, with a weak D call TRBD1 (6 bases). The V end lost 1 base, the J end lost 10 bases, and 17 bases lay between the germline ends. The germline gives CDR1 KGHSH, CDR2 LQKENI. This CDR3 spans 15 amino acids. The CDR3 DNA reads as TGTGCCAGCTCACCACGCCAGGGGCCCCTTTGGGAGCAGTTCTTC. It translates to CASSPRQGPLWEQFF.

V usage is TRBV5-4 and J usage is TRBJ2-5, with 13 bases matching TRBD2. After removal of 0 bases from V and 6 bases from J, the junction contained 8 bases not matched to a gene. The CDR3 spans 17 residues. CDR1 is SGHNT, CDR2 YYREEE, per germline (reference sequence). CDR3 residues: CASSLGATSGGMKTQYF. DNA for the CDR3: TGTGCCAGCAGCTTGGGCGCGACTAGCGGGGGGATGAAGACCCAGTACTTC.

A few counts support this clone. The CDR3 reads CASSQAGEKLFF. CDR3 sequence (DNA): TGTGCCAGCAGCCAAGCCGGGGAAAAACTGTTTTTT. The gene calls are TRBV3-1 (or the pseudogene TRBV3-2) and TRBJ1-4; no reliable D call. V was pared by 1 base and J by 8 bases, with 5 bases between. The germline V gene has CDR1 LGHDT and CDR2 YNNKEL (reference sequence). The CDR3 covers 12 residues.

J is TRBJ2-2 and V is TRBV6-2 or TRBV6-3, with a weak D call TRBD2 (6 bases). There are 15 residues in the CDR3. Looked up from germline, CDR1 is MNHEY and CDR2 is SVGEGT. V lost 5 bases, J lost 5 bases, and 15 bases lay in between. The CDR3 DNA reads as TGTGCCAGCAGTAGCAATCAAGGACTAACCGGGGAGCTGTTTTTT. This translates into CASSSNQGLTGELFF.

This clone was seen just once. The chain employs TRBV19 and TRBJ2-3, with TRBD2 matching 11 bases. Germline V gives CDR1 LNHDA, CDR2 SQIVND (reference sequence). The CDR3 consists of 16 residues. V gave up 5 bases and J gave up 2 bases; unmatched junction bases: 6. The CDR3 sequence: CASSPLAGGSTDTQYF. The CDR3 nucleotides are TGTGCCAGTAGTCCTCTAGCGGGAGGTTCCACAGATACGCAGTATTTT.

The V gene is TRBV9, the J gene TRBJ2-5, with TRBD2 identical over 13 bases. Per the germline V gene, CDR1 is SGDLS and CDR2 is YYNGEE. CDR3 length: 13 amino acids. The ends lost 3 bases at V and 9 bases at J; junction bases unmatched: 2. The CDR3 sequence is CASSETSGGPQYF. In DNA, the CDR3 is TGTGCCAGCAGCGAGACTAGCGGGGGGCCCCAGTACTTC.

The chain links TRBV24-1 to TRBJ2-2; tentatively, D is TRBD2 (5 bases). Trimming shortened V by 5 bases and J by 4 bases, and 10 bases separated the two germline ends. CDR3 length: 14 residues. Per germline, CDR1 KGHDR and CDR2 SFDVKD. DNA for the CDR3: TGTGCCACCAGTGGAGGGTACGGCACCGGGGAGCTGTTTTTT. Protein product: CATSGGYGTGELFF.

V usage is TRBV7-8 and J usage is TRBJ2-1; 7 bases are a match to TRBD1. The junction had 6 bases not matched to a gene; V was cut back by 2 bases and J by 5 bases. The CDR3 spans 15 residues. Per the germline V gene, CDR1 is SGHVS and CDR2 is FQNEAQ. The chain's CDR3 is CASSLFMGTDNEQFF. For the CDR3, the DNA is TGTGCCAGCAGCTTATTTATGGGGACAGACAATGAGCAGTTCTTC.

This chain connects TRBV28 to TRBJ2-3; D is undetermined. The CDR3 loop spans 14 amino acids. V was clipped by 2 bases and J by 2 bases, with 8 bases between them. Per the germline V gene, CDR1 is MDHEN and CDR2 is SYDVKM. The CDR3 nucleotides are TGTGCCAGCAGTTTAGGCTCAACCACAGATACGCAGTATTTT. Translating gives CASSLGSTTDTQYF.

This clone has just one count. The V and J genes are TRBV12-5 and TRBJ2-1; TRBD2 matches at 9 bases. V lost 1 base and J lost 1; bases outside the gene matches: 14. Per the germline V gene, CDR1 is LGHNT and CDR2 is FRNRAP. The CDR3 extends over 20 amino acids. The CDR3 DNA reads as TGTGCTAGTGGTTTGGCAACCCTTCCCCTAGCGGGAAGGTCCTACAATGAGCAGTTCTTC. This encodes CASGLATLPLAGRSYNEQFF.